The 26 T cell receptor beta chains below all came from one sample that was sequenced in a study of T cells in Graves' hyperthyroidism and ophthalmopathy. Amplification of TCR beta CDR3 regions was performed using RNA transcripts as template. HTBI primers drove first-round RT-PCR of the TCR CDR3. Each CDR3 protein gets one entry after TCRdb re-called the multiplex PCR reads with MiXCR. This table has approximately 400,000 distinct CDR3 sequences, 19% appearing once. The sample taken for sequencing was blood. These receptors originate from a woman aged 18-30 years with Graves' hyperthyroidism.

This clonotype was observed many times. The CDR3 spells CASSYSEAVGGYTF. As DNA, the CDR3 is TGTGCCAGCAGTTACTCGGAGGCAGTCGGTGGCTACACCTTC. The chain carries TRBV6-5 and TRBJ1-2; the D is unclear. V lost 0 bases and J 7 bases, leaving 12 bases between the germline ends. The CDR3 loop spans 14 amino acids. Germline V gene lookup returns CDR1 MNHEY and CDR2 SVGAGI.

Notes on this clonotype: This may arise from a read error, as a much more abundant clone is one base away. The genes are TRBV11-2 and TRBJ2-5, with D unclear. The CDR3 is 16 amino acids. Germline V CDR1 and CDR2: SGHAT, FQNNGV. The CDR3, as DNA: TGTGCCAACAGCTTACCCCCCCCGGCCCCGAGGGAGACCCAGTACTTC. Residues: CANSLPPPAPRETQYF.

This clonotype has a count of ten or more. V gene TRBV2 combines with J gene TRBJ1-3; D call uncertain. Germline-derived CDR1 and CDR2 are SNHLY and FYNNEI. Trimming shortened V by 7 bases and J by 5 bases, and 18 bases separated the two germline ends. The CDR3 is 15 amino acids. The CDR3 region has the DNA TGTGCCAGCACCCCCCCCGTCCAAGTACGAAACACCATATATTTT. This encodes CASTPPVQVRNTIYF.

This clonotype appeared many times. The CDR3 loop reads CASSPRRGNTEAFF. The CDR3 bases are TGTGCCAGCAGCCCTCGACGGGGGAACACTGAAGCTTTCTTT. The gene calls are TRBV13 and TRBJ1-1; D is ambiguous. V shed 5 bases and J shed 1 base, with 11 bases lying between them. Germline V CDR1 and CDR2: PRHDT, FYEKMQ (reference sequence). CDR3 size: 14 residues.

This clonotype was observed at least ten times. J is TRBJ2-7 and V is TRBV6-1, with D perhaps TRBD1 or TRBD2 (5 bases each). Trimming pared 8 bases from V and 5 bases from J, leaving 16 bases between. Germline V gives CDR1 MNHNS, CDR2 SASEGT. The length of the CDR3 is 13 residues. The CDR3 region has the DNA TGTGCCAGCCAGGCGCCAGGGACCGACGAGCAGTACTTC. Its protein product is CASQAPGTDEQYF.

This clonotype was seen many times. CDR3 loop: CASSVDRFRGYTF. Here the CDR3 DNA reads TGCGCCAGCAGTGTGGACAGGTTTCGCGGCTACACCTTC. The rearrangement uses TRBV5-1 and TRBJ1-2, with TRBD1 identical over 7 bases. After removal of 5 bases from V and 8 bases from J, the junction contained 9 bases not matched to a gene. This CDR3 is built from 13 residues. The germline CDR1 and CDR2 sequences are SGHRS and YFSETQ.

This clonotype was detected ten times or more. The genes are TRBV7-2 and TRBJ2-5; 9 bases agree with TRBD2. Germline loops: CDR1 SGHTA, CDR2 FQGNSA. V lost 7 bases, J lost 2 bases, and 8 bases stayed unmatched. The CDR3 has 15 amino acids. The chain's CDR3 is CASTLLAGAQETQYF. The DNA for the CDR3 is TGTGCCAGCACCCTGTTAGCGGGGGCACAAGAGACCCAGTACTTC.

The table lists this clonotype with many counts. This chain uses TRBV7-2 with TRBJ1-2; D remains unclear. Germline CDR1 reads SGHTA; CDR2 reads FQGNSA. The CDR3 consists of 11 residues. Trimming took 2 bases from V and 3 from J, leaving 1 base between them. The DNA for the CDR3 is TGTGCCAGCAGCTTATACTATGGCTACACCTTC. This sequence encodes CASSLYYGYTF.

In the case of this clonotype: Sequence at one end of the junction differs from germline and may be a read error. The V call is TRBV4-1, the J call TRBJ2-4; 11 bases are shared with TRBD2. This CDR3 region has 16 residues. Germline CDR1 is MGHRA and CDR2 is YSYEKL. The CDR3, as DNA: TGCGCCAGCAGCCAAGATAGCGGGGGGGCCAATAACATTCAGTACTTC. This sequence encodes CASSQDSGGANNIQYF.

This clonotype has just a few counts. This sequence joins TRBV3-1 and TRBJ1-1, with D possibly being TRBD1 (6 bases). The CDR3 length is 16 residues. Between the trimmed V and J ends, which lost 4 bases and 0 bases, there was a span of 15 bases. In germline, CDR1 is LGHDT, CDR2 YNNKEL (reference sequence). CDR3 loop: CASSPREGGLNTEAFF. The DNA for the CDR3 is TGTGCCAGCAGCCCCCGGGAGGGGGGTCTGAACACTGAAGCTTTCTTT.

Remarks on this clonotype: A read error may account for a junction end that differs from germline. The chain couples TRBV10-2 to TRBJ2-7; no firm D call. The CDR3 is 11 amino acids. The germline CDR1 and CDR2 sequences are WSHSY and SAAADI. CDR3 in amino acids: CDSSDPYEQYF. The DNA of the CDR3 is TGCGACAGCAGTGACCCCTACGAGCAGTACTTC.

In its sample, this clonotype was seen many times. This sequence joins TRBV6-1 and TRBJ1-1; 8 bases align to TRBD1. V shed 4 bases, J shed 4 bases, and the junction held 11 bases outside the gene matches. This CDR3 region has 16 residues. The germline gives CDR1 MNHNS, CDR2 SASEGT. The CDR3 DNA reads as TGTGCCAGCAGTGCACGGACAGGGACTCGTGGCACTGAAGCTTTCTTT. Its translation is CASSARTGTRGTEAFF.

This chain uses TRBV7-3 with TRBJ2-2; 10 nucleotides line up with TRBD1. Germline CDR1 is SGHTA and CDR2 is FQGTGA. V gave up 5 bases and J gave up 4 bases; unmatched junction bases: 13. The CDR3 has 18 residues. The CDR3 reads CASSPRWGGQGVTGELFF. As DNA, the CDR3 is TGTGCCAGCAGCCCCCGGTGGGGTGGACAGGGGGTCACCGGGGAGCTGTTTTTT.

This clonotype was counted at least ten times. The rearrangement joins TRBV30 to TRBJ1-1, with a weak D call TRBD1 (5 bases). Germline loops: CDR1 GTSNPN, CDR2 SVGIG (reference sequence). This CDR3 is 11 amino acids long. Trimming cost V 2 bases and J 5 bases, with 6 bases left between them. For the CDR3, the DNA is TGTGCCTGGAGTAAGGGGACTGAAGCTTTCTTT. Translated, it gives CAWSKGTEAFF. Drawing the rest from reference TRBV30 and TRBJ1-1, the complete variable domain is SQTIHQWPATLVQPVGSPLSLECTVEGTSNPNLYWYRQAAGRGLQLLFYSVGIGQISSEVPQNLSASRPQDRQFILSSKKLLLSDSGFYLCAWSKGTEAFFGQGTRLTVV.

This clonotype was counted many times. This chain's CDR3 is CASSDRDTHLEAFF. The CDR3 DNA follows: TGTGCCAGCAGCGACCGGGACACCCATCTTGAAGCTTTCTTT. This chain connects TRBV3-1 to TRBJ1-1, with a weak D call TRBD1 (6 bases). The V gene's germline CDR1 is LGHDT and CDR2 YNNKEL (reference sequence). CDR3 size: 14 residues. Deletions cut 5 bases from V and 7 bases from J, with 17 bases between.

CDR3 residues: CASSLNDRGYGYTF. CDR3 DNA: TGTGCCAGCAGCTTAAATGACAGGGGGTATGGCTACACCTTC. The chain carries TRBV7-9 and TRBJ1-2; 9 positions match TRBD1. The CDR3 length is 14 residues. With V trimmed by 2 bases and J by 5 bases, 3 bases remained unmatched. Germline CDR1 reads SEHNR; CDR2 reads FQNEAQ (reference sequence).

The J gene is TRBJ1-5, the V gene TRBV12-5, with 7 bases matching TRBD1. From germline, CDR1 is LGHNT and CDR2 FRNRAP. The CDR3 sequence is 16 residues long. Unmatched junction bases numbered 8, after V lost 6 bases and J lost 0 bases. This CDR3 is CASGPGQVVSNQPQHF. CDR3 DNA sequence: TGTGCTAGTGGCCCCGGACAGGTCGTTAGCAATCAGCCCCAGCATTTT.

This clonotype has ten or more counts. The genes are TRBV6-1 and TRBJ2-2; perhaps TRBD1 as D (6 bases). The CDR3 sequence is 14 residues long. Trimming took 6 bases from V and 4 from J, leaving 12 bases between them. From germline, CDR1 is MNHNS and CDR2 SASEGT. In DNA, the CDR3 is TGTGCCAGCAGCTGGGGGCCGAGCACCGGGGAGCTGTTTTTT. As protein: CASSWGPSTGELFF.

The sample holds a few counts of this clonotype. The rearrangement links TRBV5-1 to TRBJ2-4; 12 bases map to TRBD2. The CDR3 has 14 amino acids. CDR1 is SGHRS and CDR2 is YFSETQ in the germline V gene. Trimming at V came to 4 bases and at J to 11 bases, leaving 7 bases not matched to a gene. The CDR3 is CASSQRTSGALQYF. The CDR3 DNA is TGCGCCAGCAGCCAAAGGACTAGCGGGGCACTTCAGTACTTC.

Ten or more counts support this clonotype. This rearrangement joins TRBV24-1 to TRBJ2-5, with 7 bases fitting TRBD2. CDR3 size: 15 residues. CDR1 and CDR2 (germline): KGHDR, SFDVKD. The trim removed 4 bases at V and 2 bases at J, leaving 6 bases unmatched. CDR3 sequence (DNA): TGTGCCACCAGTGAGGGCGGGGGATATCAAGAGACCCAGTACTTC. It yields the protein CATSEGGGYQETQYF.

The CDR3 here is CASSLAGADTYEQYF. The DNA of the CDR3 is TGTGCCAGCAGCTTAGCCGGGGCTGATACCTACGAGCAGTACTTC. The chain carries TRBV7-9 and TRBJ2-7; perhaps D is TRBD1 or TRBD2 (5 bases each). The CDR3 is made up of 15 amino acids. From germline, CDR1 is SEHNR and CDR2 FQNEAQ (reference sequence). V was trimmed by 0 bases and J by 2 bases, leaving 11 bases between them.

This clonotype occurred many times. This sequence joins TRBV10-3 and TRBJ1-2; 7 bases fit TRBD1. Germline V gene sequence: CDR1 ENHRY, CDR2 SYGVKD. Trimming removed 4 bases from V and 8 bases from J; junction bases left unmatched: 4. This CDR3 is built from 12 residues. CDR3 region: CAISVQGDGYTF. Here the CDR3 DNA reads TGTGCCATCAGTGTCCAGGGGGACGGCTACACCTTC.

The V gene is TRBV2, the J gene TRBJ1-5; D not certain. Germline loops: CDR1 SNHLY, CDR2 FYNNEI. The germline V and J ends were trimmed by 5 bases and 6 bases, with 20 bases remaining between them. The CDR3 loop spans 16 amino acids. CDR3 in DNA: TGTGCCAGCAGTAAAAGAACAGATTCCTGGCGTCAGCCCCAGCATTTT. It encodes CASSKRTDSWRQPQHF.

V and J are TRBV2 and TRBJ2-3; TRBD2 is a possible D gene (6 bases). V was cut by 6 bases and J by 0 bases, with 13 bases left in between. The germline V gene encodes CDR1 SNHLY and CDR2 FYNNEI. The CDR3 is 15 residues long. This CDR3 reads CASRGGGGSTDTQYF. The DNA of the CDR3 is TGTGCCAGCAGGGGGGGTGGAGGGAGCACAGATACGCAGTATTTT.

The chain is built from TRBV2 and TRBJ2-2; possibly TRBD2 for D (6 bases). Germline CDR1 and CDR2: SNHLY and FYNNEI. This CDR3 comprises 12 residues. CDR3 coding DNA: TGTGTGGAGGGGAAGAACACCGGGGAGCTGTTTTTT. It translates to CVEGKNTGELFF.

This clonotype was recorded many times. The V gene is TRBV9, the J gene TRBJ1-2; 7 nucleotides match TRBD1. This CDR3 region has 16 residues. The V gene end was trimmed by 1 base and the J gene end by 2 bases; junction bases not matched to a gene: 8. Germline V gives CDR1 SGDLS, CDR2 YYNGEE. CDR3 amino acids: CASSVTRQGRNYGYTF. The CDR3 DNA reads TGTGCCAGCAGCGTAACCCGACAGGGTAGGAACTATGGCTACACCTTC.